The 7 T cell receptor beta chains given below trace back to one sample, sequenced in a study of human T cells and chemical hapten exposure (dated by TCRdb to the early 2020s). Receptor amplification or capture employed 5' RACE. This sample was sequenced with an Illumina MiSeq. TCRdb reprocessing: public reads trimmed at Q25 with fastp, clones called with MiXCR, in-frame beta chains kept. Each CDR3 protein gets just one entry, which takes the most common genes and DNA from the rows behind it. In this sample the table shows tens of thousands of distinct CDR3 sequences, about 16% of which occur a single time. The leading ten clones occupy around 7% of the sample. Total RNA was extracted from unfractionated whole blood collected in Tempus Blood RNA tubes. These receptors came from a female donor in good health.

This clonotype was seen a few times. The chain has TRBV18 and TRBJ1-1; D uncertain. This CDR3 is built from 14 residues. V was cut by 0 bases and J by 2 bases, with 7 bases left in between. Germline-derived CDR1 and CDR2 are KGHSH and LQKENI. The CDR3 DNA reads as TGTGCCAGCTCACCACCGGTCGCAAACACTGAAGCTTTCTTT. Protein: CASSPPVANTEAFF.

This clonotype was counted ten times or more. V usage is TRBV7-2 and J usage is TRBJ2-3; D unresolved. CDR1 SGHTA and CDR2 FQGNSA come from the germline V gene. The CDR3 has 13 residues. Trimming left V 1 base short and J 7 bases short, with 9 bases between. The CDR3 loop is CASSLDRFNTQYF. CDR3 DNA: TGTGCCAGCAGCTTAGATAGATTCAATACGCAGTATTTT. Together with reference TRBV7-2 and TRBJ2-3, the CDR3 gives the full variable domain: GAGVSQSPSNKVTEKGKDVELRCDPISGHTALYWYRQSLGQGLEFLIYFQGNSAPDKSGLPSDRFSAERTGGSVSTLTIQRTQQEDSAVYLCASSLDRFNTQYFGPGTRLTVL.

This rearrangement joins TRBV20-1 to TRBJ1-6, with D hard to call. V was shortened by 1 base and J by 4 bases, with 8 bases between the two germline ends. The CDR3 length is 14 residues. Germline V lookup: CDR1 DFQATT, CDR2 SNEGSKA (reference sequence). CDR3 region: CSARVGMYNSPLHF. The CDR3 DNA reads TGCAGTGCTAGAGTCGGGATGTATAATTCACCCCTCCACTTT.

This clonotype was observed a single time. Compared with germline, one end of the junction differs, possibly owing to a read error. The chain has TRBV7-8 and TRBJ2-2; D gene unclear. CDR3 length: 15 residues. The germline gives CDR1 SGHVS, CDR2 FQNEAQ. The CDR3 spells CTSFRENPETGELFF. In DNA form, the CDR3 reads TGTACCAGCTTTAGAGAAAACCCGGAGACCGGGGAGCTGTTTTTT.

The chain employs TRBV28 and TRBJ2-3; D is uncertain. Looked up from germline, CDR1 is MDHEN and CDR2 is SYDVKM. Deletions cut 3 bases from V and 7 bases from J, with 11 bases between. This CDR3 spans 13 amino acids. The CDR3 reads CASSLRLPHTQYF. CDR3 DNA sequence: TGTGCCAGCAGTTTGAGGCTGCCGCATACGCAGTATTTT.

The V gene is TRBV5-1, the J gene TRBJ1-1; a possible D gene is TRBD1 (5 bases). Germline assignment: CDR1 SGHRS and CDR2 YFSETQ. The CDR3 runs to 15 residues. V lost 1 base and J lost 5, with 15 bases in between. CDR3 in DNA: TGCGCCAGCAGCTTGTATGTAAACGGGGCAACTGAAGCTTTCTTT. As protein: CASSLYVNGATEAFF.

This sequence joins TRBV5-1 and TRBJ1-1, with 7 bases lining up with TRBD1. V trimming: 4 bases; J trimming: 3 bases; junction bases outside the gene matches: 9. The CDR3 is 15 amino acids. Germline V gene sequence: CDR1 SGHRS, CDR2 YFSETQ. The CDR3 nucleotides are TGCGCCAGCAGCCTTCGACAGGGCGGCGACACTGAAGCTTTCTTT. Translation: CASSLRQGGDTEAFF. The variable domain in full, with the rest retrieved from reference TRBV5-1 and TRBJ1-1, is KAGVTQTPRYLIKTRGQQVTLSCSPISGHRSVSWYQQTPGQGLQFLFEYFSETQRNKGNFPGRFSGRQFSNSRSEMNVSTLELGDSALYLCASSLRQGGDTEAFFGQGTRLTVV.